The T cell receptor beta chain described here comes from a study of cytomegalovirus exposure and HLA in healthy donors. Study results and caveats: The sole available immune exposure information was CMV serostatus.

PCR used 60 Vbeta primers and 13 Jbeta primers. The assay was immunoSEQ multiplex PCR, and TCRdb's table has in-frame clones only and misses some. Of 150,000 to 200,000 clones listed, approximately 70% are singletons. In the case of this clone: The antigen remains unidentified.

The CDR3 is made up of 15 amino acids. Germline values: CDR1 SGHVS, CDR2 FQNEAQ. Trimming removed 5 bases at V and 0 bases at J, with 13 bases between. The chain recombines TRBV7-8 with TRBJ1-2; possibly TRBD1 for D (5 bases). The receptor's source is a woman between 25 and 40 years old in good health and CMV-seronegative. The sequenced material came from PBMCs. CDR3 amino acids: CASSPRGGANYGYTF. The CDR3 DNA sequence: TGTGCCAGCAGCCCCCGGGGGGGAGCTAACTATGGCTACACCTTC.